Detailed here is one T cell receptor beta chain. Its antigen is currently unknown. Produced via immunoSEQ multiplex PCR; TCRdb's table is partial and in-frame only. The sample records fewer than 100,000 clones, approximately 90% being singletons. Trimming left V 4 bases short and J 3 bases short, with 18 bases between. CDR3 size: 16 residues. Per the germline V gene, CDR1 is MDHEN and CDR2 is SYDVKM. This sample was included in a study of T cell responses to AZD1222 COVID-19 vaccine. Study-level information: Second-dose timings of about 4 or about 12 weeks were pooled. Study-level points and caveats: Clonal diversity was possibly underestimated; the donors were predominantly white British and more often female. Dominant CD4 TCR responses targeted spike regions 160-218 and 743-854.

Sequencing was performed on peripheral blood, taken on day 0 of AZD1222 vaccination. This TCR was recovered from an adult in good health. This chain uses TRBV28 with TRBJ2-5, with a weak D call TRBD2 (5 bases). CDR3 loop: CASSSPPPRAEETQYF. The CDR3 DNA follows: TGTGCCAGCAGTTCACCTCCCCCGCGGGCCGAAGAGACCCAGTACTTC. Drawing the rest from reference TRBV28 and TRBJ2-5, the complete variable domain is DVKVTQSSRYLVKRTGEKVFLECVQDMDHENMFWYRQDPGLGLRLIYFSYDVKMKEKGDIPEGYSVSREKKERFSLILESASTNQTSMYLCASSSPPPRAEETQYFGPGTRLLVL.